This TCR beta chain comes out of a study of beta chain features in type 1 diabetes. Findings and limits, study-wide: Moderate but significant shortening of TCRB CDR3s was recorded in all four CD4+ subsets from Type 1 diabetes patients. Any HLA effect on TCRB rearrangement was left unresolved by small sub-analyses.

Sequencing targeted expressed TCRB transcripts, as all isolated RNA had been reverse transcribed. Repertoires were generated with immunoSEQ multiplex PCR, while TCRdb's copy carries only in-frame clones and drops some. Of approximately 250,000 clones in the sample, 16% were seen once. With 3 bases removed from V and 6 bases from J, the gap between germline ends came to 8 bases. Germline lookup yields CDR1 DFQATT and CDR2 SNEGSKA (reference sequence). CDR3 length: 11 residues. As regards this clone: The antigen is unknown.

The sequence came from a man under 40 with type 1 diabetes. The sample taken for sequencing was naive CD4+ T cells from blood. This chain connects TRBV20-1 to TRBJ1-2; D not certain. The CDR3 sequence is CSASIRDGYTF. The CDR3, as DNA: TGCAGTGCTAGTATCCGTGATGGCTACACCTTC.